Each of the 24 T cell receptor beta chains below was sequenced from the same sample in a study of tumor-infiltrating lymphocytes in primary liver carcinoma. TCR beta cDNA came from about 470 ng total RNA, primed with a constant-region primer. Slightly modified ARM-PCR, run as three nested multiplex PCR rounds, produced the TCR beta libraries. Two initial PCR rounds of around 9 cycles each paired TRBV1-TRBV30 forward primers with a C-beta reverse primer. TCRdb re-called the multiplex PCR reads through MiXCR, storing one row per CDR3 protein. In the table there are approximately 80,000 distinct CDR3 sequences, 65% to 75% of which are singletons. The tissue used was unsorted bulk material of about 19-33 mg. RNA and DNA were co-extracted from it with the AllPrep DNA/RNA mini kit. Sequenced input: tumor-adjacent normal liver tissue. Source of these receptors: a man between 35 and 55 years old with primary liver carcinoma and hepatitis B virus infection.

A remark on this clonotype: One end of the junction fails to match germline, which may point to a read error. V is TRBV5-4 and J is TRBJ1-2, with D possibly TRBD1 on 5 matching bases. CDR3 length: 16 amino acids. Germline CDR1 reads SGHNT; CDR2 reads YYREEE (reference sequence). CDR3 residues: CASIDGPGLKDYGYTF. Written as DNA, the CDR3 is TGTGCCAGCATCGACGGACCAGGGCTAAAGGACTATGGGTACACCTTC.

This clonotype was observed a single time. This could be a read error, since a much larger clone is one nucleotide away. This is likely a read error, given that the CDR3 carries no conserved phenylalanine or tryptophan at its end. This sequence joins TRBV6-2 or TRBV6-3 and TRBJ1-1, with D possibly matching TRBD1 (6 bases). The CDR3 totals 14 residues. Germline-derived CDR1 and CDR2 are MNHEY and SVGEGT. V shed 3 bases and J shed 4 bases, with 12 bases lying between them. As DNA, the CDR3 is TGTGCCAGCAGTTATTCCACAGGGCTCACTGAAGCTTTCTGT. Translating gives CASSYSTGLTEAFC.

A few counts support this clonotype. The chain recombines TRBV7-2 with TRBJ2-1; the D is unclear. V was cut by 7 bases and J by 1 base, with 11 bases left in between. Germline V CDR1 and CDR2: SGHTA, FQGNSA. CDR3 length equals 14 residues. CDR3 bases: TGTGCCAGCACCGACCTGGGGTCCTACAATGAGCAGTTCTTC. Amino acids: CASTDLGSYNEQFF.

This clonotype was found many times. The rearrangement joins TRBV11-2 to TRBJ1-2; D remains unclear. CDR1 and CDR2 (germline): SGHAT, FQNNGV. V was cut by 6 bases and J by 2 bases, with 10 bases left in between. The CDR3 sequence is 13 residues long. CDR3 loop: CASSLDGNYGYTF. CDR3 DNA sequence: TGTGCCAGCAGTTTGGACGGCAACTATGGCTACACCTTC.

Points on this clonotype: A read error is possible here, since a much larger clone lies one base away. CDR3 nucleotides: TGTGCCAGCTCCAATCTGGGGCGAATTGAAGCTTTCTTT. As protein: CASSNLGRIEAFF. V usage is TRBV28 and J usage is TRBJ1-1, with D possibly matching TRBD1 (5 bases). CDR1 is MDHEN and CDR2 is SYDVKM in the germline V gene. V was trimmed by 8 bases and J by 7 bases, leaving 17 bases between them. The CDR3 is 13 amino acids.

By share, this clonotype counts as medium-sized. DNA of the CDR3: TGCGCCAGCAGCCAAGATCGGCCAGATACGCAGTATTTT. Its translation is CASSQDRPDTQYF. The chain employs TRBV4-3 and TRBJ2-3; D not resolved. This CDR3 comprises 13 residues. V lost 0 bases and J 4 bases, leaving 5 bases between the germline ends. In germline, CDR1 is LGHNA, CDR2 YSLEER.

This chain links TRBV11-2 with TRBJ2-1; D perhaps matches TRBD2 (5 bases). The CDR3 has 15 residues. Deletions cut 8 bases from V and 9 bases from J, with 23 bases between. Germline V gene sequence: CDR1 SGHAT, CDR2 FQNNGV. CDR3 in amino acids: CASGPPELVVIEQFF. DNA of the CDR3: TGTGCCAGCGGTCCTCCGGAACTAGTAGTCATTGAGCAGTTCTTC. Full variable domain (remainder filled in from reference TRBV11-2 and TRBJ2-1): EAGVAQSPRYKIIEKRQSVAFWCNPISGHATLYWYQQILGQGPKLLIQFQNNGVVDDSQLPKDRFSAERLKGVDSTLKIQPAKLEDSAVYLCASGPPELVVIEQFFGPGTRLTVL.

About this clonotype: At one boundary the junction diverges from the germline segment, which might be a read error. The chain joins TRBV5-4 to TRBJ2-7, with 10 bases aligning to TRBD2. The CDR3 has 15 amino acids. CDR1 SGHNT and CDR2 YYREEE come from the germline V gene (reference sequence). CDR3 in amino acids: CASSSLGLAWYEQYF. CDR3 nucleotides: TGTGCCAGCAGCTCGCTGGGACTAGCGTGGTACGAGCAGTATTTC. Drawing the rest from reference TRBV5-4 and TRBJ2-7, the complete variable domain is ETGVTQSPTHLIKTRGQQVTLRCSSQSGHNTVSWYQQALGQGPQFIFQYYREEENGRGNFPPRFSGLQFPNYSSELNVNALELDDSALYLCASSSLGLAWYEQYFGPGTRLTVT.

This rearrangement joins TRBV11-2 to TRBJ2-1; TRBD2 is a possible D gene (6 bases). Per the germline V gene, CDR1 is SGHAT and CDR2 is FQNNGV. Deletions cut 4 bases from V and 1 base from J, with 14 bases between. The CDR3 contains 16 residues. The CDR3 sequence is CASSSLRGMSYNEQFF. CDR3 nucleotides: TGTGCCAGCAGCTCCCTCCGCGGGATGTCCTACAATGAGCAGTTCTTC.

About this clonotype: The CDR3 does not close with the conserved phenylalanine or tryptophan, likely indicating a read error. The limits of the CDR3 on the DNA are not certain, so only TCRdb's listed CDR3 is given. This chain links TRBV12-3 or TRBV12-4 with TRBJ2-2; the table's D call, TRBD1, was not checked against the DNA. The CDR3 totals 14 residues, both ends included. CDR3 loop: CASSHHRGAWELLL.

Regarding this clonotype: One junction end does not reproduce the germline sequence, and a read error may be involved. The rearrangement links TRBV28 to TRBJ2-1, with a tentative D call TRBD2 (5 bases). Per germline, CDR1 MDHEN and CDR2 SYDVKM. The CDR3 runs 13 residues. CDR3 region: CASSPLSDNGQFF. CDR3 coding DNA: TGTGCCAGCAGTCCCCTTAGCGACAATGGGCAGTTCTTC.

The V and J genes are TRBV12-3 or TRBV12-4 and TRBJ1-5; tentative D call: TRBD1 (5 bases). V lost 1 base and J lost 4, with 17 bases in between. The CDR3 is 17 amino acids. DNA for the CDR3: TGTGCCAGCAGTTTAGAGAAGGGCTTGGGGGGAAATCAGCCCCAGCATTTT. It is translated as CASSLEKGLGGNQPQHF.

V is TRBV20-1 and J is TRBJ2-2; TRBD1 agrees at 10 bases. CDR1 and CDR2 (germline): DFQATT, SNEGSKA (reference sequence). Unmatched junction bases numbered 12, after V lost 0 bases and J lost 11 bases. The CDR3 covers 16 residues. CDR3 region: CSARDLTGGAAVELFF. Written as DNA, the CDR3 is TGCAGTGCTAGAGACCTGACAGGGGGCGCGGCCGTAGAGCTGTTTTTT.

V gene TRBV6-6 combines with J gene TRBJ1-1, with TRBD1 identical over 8 bases. From germline, CDR1 is MNHNY and CDR2 SVGAGI (reference sequence). The length of the CDR3 is 13 residues. After removal of 6 bases from V and 5 bases from J, the junction contained 5 bases not matched to a gene. The DNA for the CDR3 is TGTGCCAGCAGCACAGGGGGAATTACTGAAGCTTTCTTT. It yields the protein CASSTGGITEAFF.

In regard to this clonotype: The germline gene is not matched at one end of the junction; a read error may be the cause. The chain joins TRBV11-2 to TRBJ2-1; D remains ambiguous. This CDR3 contains 12 residues. Germline CDR1 reads SGHAT; CDR2 reads FQNNGV. CDR3 in DNA: TGTGTCAGCAACCCCTCCCACAACGAGCAGTTCTTC. It is translated as CVSNPSHNEQFF.

Worth noting for this clonotype: Likely a read error: the CDR3 ends without its conserved phenylalanine or tryptophan. The chain employs TRBV11-2 and TRBJ2-2; D uncertain. The CDR3 contains 11 residues. Germline-derived CDR1 and CDR2 are SGHAT and FQNNGV. CDR3 DNA: TGTGTCAGCAGTGTGGTCGGGGAGCTGTTTCTT. It codes for CVSSVVGELFL.

Comments on this clonotype: A much larger clonotype is one base distant, so this may be a read error. This chain connects TRBV6-2 or TRBV6-3 to TRBJ1-1; TRBD1 is a possible D gene (5 bases). Trimming left V 6 bases short and J 7 bases short, with 12 bases between. This CDR3 has 12 residues. Per germline, CDR1 MNHEY and CDR2 SVGEGT. The CDR3 protein is CASRGRRGEAFF. CDR3 DNA: TGTGCCAGCAGGGGGAGGAGGGGTGAAGCTTTCTTT.

This clonotype was observed a few times. No conserved phenylalanine or tryptophan is present at the end of the CDR3, so a read error is the likely explanation. This chain links TRBV29-1 with TRBJ2-7, with 8 bases that match TRBD1. J lost 8 bases, V lost 3 bases, and 9 bases had no gene match. Germline CDR1 reads SQVTM; CDR2 reads ANQGSEA. The CDR3 runs 13 residues. CDR3 loop: CSVEDRERYKQYL. CDR3 DNA sequence: TGCAGCGTTGAGGACAGGGAAAGGTACAAGCAGTACTTA.

Note on this clonotype: The CDR3 carries no conserved terminal phenylalanine or tryptophan, so it likely arises from a read error. The chain uses TRBV29-1 and TRBJ2-7; D perhaps matches TRBD2 (6 bases). The CDR3 runs 11 residues. V dropped 3 bases and J dropped 4 bases, with 7 bases sitting between them. Looked up from germline, CDR1 is SQVTM and CDR2 is ANQGSEA. The CDR3 DNA reads as TGCAGCGTTGAGGAGGGATACGAGCAGTACCTC. The encoded protein is CSVEEGYEQYL.

Many counts were recorded for this clonotype. A clone one base away is much larger, so this may be a read error. This sequence joins TRBV29-1 and TRBJ1-2; TRBD1 might be the D (5 bases). V was clipped by 6 bases and J by 4 bases, with 15 bases between them. The CDR3 loop spans 13 amino acids. The germline V gene has CDR1 SQVTM and CDR2 ANQGSEA. DNA of the CDR3: TGCAGCGTCCGATCAGGGTGCGCCTATGGCTACACCTTC. Translated, it gives CSVRSGCAYGYTF.

Note on this clonotype: Since no conserved phenylalanine or tryptophan closes the CDR3, a read error is the likely cause. The rearrangement links TRBV12-3 or TRBV12-4 to TRBJ1-1; D might be TRBD1 (5 bases). The CDR3 is 15 residues long. CDR3 residues: CVSSPRVGGITEAFS. CDR3 DNA: TGTGTCAGCAGTCCTCGCGTGGGGGGTATCACTGAAGCTTTCTCT.

V gene TRBV10-2 combines with J gene TRBJ2-2; possible D gene TRBD2, 5 bases. The CDR3 runs 12 residues. CDR1 and CDR2 (germline): WSHSY, SAAADI. The V end was cut by 6 bases, the J end by 11 bases, with 13 bases between. This CDR3 reads CASRIFSGELFF. DNA for the CDR3: TGCGCCAGCAGGATATTCAGCGGCGAGCTGTTTTTT.

In this sample, this clonotype turned up once. An end of the junction does not agree with germline; a read error may underlie this. V is TRBV11-2 and J is TRBJ2-1; D gene unclear. CDR3 length: 14 residues. The germline gives CDR1 SGHAT, CDR2 FQNNGV. The chain's CDR3 is CANSIDLTPREQFF. The DNA of the CDR3 is TGTGCCAACAGCATAGATTTAACTCCCAGAGAGCAGTTCTTC. Supplemented by reference TRBV11-2 and TRBJ2-1, the full variable domain reads EAGVAQSPRYKIIEKRQSVAFWCNPISGHATLYWYQQILGQGPKLLIQFQNNGVVDDSQLPKDRFSAERLKGVDSTLKIQPAKLEDSAVYLCANSIDLTPREQFFGPGTRLTVL.

On this clonotype: A much larger clone differs from this one at a single base, so this may be a read error. The CDR3 coding sequence is TGCAGCGTTAGGGGGACAGGACCTCCGAGGGAGACCCAGTACTTC. Translating it yields CSVRGTGPPRETQYF. The V call is TRBV29-1, the J call TRBJ2-5; 8 nucleotides agree with TRBD1. The germline V gene encodes CDR1 SQVTM and CDR2 ANQGSEA. With V trimmed by 5 bases and J by 5 bases, 13 bases remained unmatched. There are 15 residues in the CDR3.